These 27 T cell receptor beta chains were sequenced from one sample in a study of T cell repertoires in cytomegalovirus infection. TCRdb re-called the reads through MiXCR, storing one row per CDR3 protein. Of 150,000 to 200,000 distinct CDR3 sequences listed, about 21% are singletons. The sample comprised PBMCs. The origin of the receptors is a human donor in good health (CMV status not recorded). Some clones in this sample may be carry-over from other donors' samples.

This clonotype was seen at least ten times. V is TRBV7-2 and J is TRBJ1-4; TRBD1 is a possible D gene (5 bases). Deletions cut 5 bases from V and 0 bases from J, with 10 bases between. Germline assignment: CDR1 SGHTA and CDR2 FQGNSA. The CDR3 is 15 amino acids. The CDR3, as DNA: TGTGCCAGCAGCCACGGGGGGGCAACTAATGAAAAACTGTTTTTT. It is translated as CASSHGGATNEKLFF.

In its sample, this clonotype was seen many times. The chain joins TRBV12-3 or TRBV12-4 to TRBJ2-1; TRBD1 matches at 10 bases. V lost 7 bases to trimming and J lost 8 bases; unmatched junction nucleotides: 8. The CDR3 sequence is 14 residues long. The CDR3 nucleotides read TGTGCCAGCACCTCCGGGACAGGGGCCCATGAGCAGTTCTTC. It codes for CASTSGTGAHEQFF.

This chain uses TRBV6-5 with TRBJ1-1; weak D call: TRBD1 (5 bases). V was shortened by 0 bases and J by 0 bases, with 8 bases between the two germline ends. Germline CDR1 is MNHEY and CDR2 is SVGAGI. The CDR3 runs to 15 residues. The CDR3 sequence is CASSYSAGLNTEAFF. CDR3 nucleotides: TGTGCCAGCAGTTACTCGGCGGGACTGAACACTGAAGCTTTCTTT.

J is TRBJ2-7 and V is TRBV25-1; D is tentatively TRBD1 or TRBD2 (5 bases each). The V gene lost 10 bases and the J gene lost 1 base, with 14 bases spanning the gap. The germline V gene has CDR1 MGHDK and CDR2 SYGVNS. The CDR3 is 13 amino acids. The CDR3 DNA reads TGTGCCACCGGGACGTTGCGTTCCTACGAGCAGTACTTC. It is translated as CATGTLRSYEQYF.

Ten or more counts support this clonotype. J is TRBJ2-2 and V is TRBV7-6; TRBD2 might be the D (5 bases). CDR3 length: 14 amino acids. Looked up from germline, CDR1 is SGHVS and CDR2 is FNYEAQ. The V end was cut by 1 base, the J end by 8 bases, with 11 bases between. Here the CDR3 reads CASSLEFGKGELFF. The CDR3 DNA is TGTGCCAGCAGCTTAGAGTTCGGGAAAGGGGAGCTGTTTTTT.

The rearrangement joins TRBV6-5 to TRBJ2-2; D unclear. Germline lookup yields CDR1 MNHEY and CDR2 SVGAGI. V was trimmed by 2 bases and J by 0 bases, leaving 13 bases between them. CDR3 length equals 17 residues. CDR3: CASSYLWNFSNTGELFF. The CDR3 DNA reads as TGTGCCAGCAGTTACCTATGGAACTTCTCGAACACCGGGGAGCTGTTTTTT.

This clonotype was seen more than once but under ten times. The J gene is TRBJ2-1, the V gene TRBV2, with unresolved D. The germline V and J ends were trimmed by 2 bases and 3 bases, with 5 bases remaining between them. The CDR3 is made up of 13 amino acids. Germline loops: CDR1 SNHLY, CDR2 FYNNEI. In DNA, the CDR3 is TGTGCCAGCAGTGAATGGGACTACAATGAGCAGTTCTTC. Residues: CASSEWDYNEQFF.

A word on this clonotype: This may arise from a read error, as a much more abundant clone is one base away. The J gene is TRBJ2-7, the V gene TRBV12-3 or TRBV12-4; D assignment may be TRBD1 or TRBD2 (5 bases each). CDR3 size: 17 residues. In nucleotides, the CDR3 is TGTGCCAGCAGTCAAGGGAACCGGGGCCCTCTTTCCTACGCGCAGTACTTC. It yields the protein CASSQGNRGPLSYAQYF.

The chain uses TRBV5-1 and TRBJ1-4, with TRBD1 matching 12 bases. The V gene end was trimmed by 4 bases and the J gene end by 2 bases; junction bases not matched to a gene: 6. The CDR3 contains 17 residues. Germline CDR1 and CDR2: SGHRS and YFSETQ. DNA for the CDR3: TGCGCCAGCAGCAGGGGACAGGGGGCGCCCACTAATGAAAAACTGTTTTTT. Its protein is CASSRGQGAPTNEKLFF.

This chain joins TRBV2 and TRBJ2-5; 10 bases agree with TRBD2. In germline, CDR1 is SNHLY, CDR2 FYNNEI. The CDR3 has 16 residues. The V and J ends lost 8 bases and 3 bases, in that order; junction bases with no gene match: 12. The CDR3 bases are TGTGCCAGCGGGAGGGGGAACCTAGCGGGAGAAGAGACCCAGTACTTC. Translated, it gives CASGRGNLAGEETQYF.

This clonotype was observed at least ten times. This rearrangement joins TRBV7-2 to TRBJ2-3; D is unresolved. The V and J ends lost 5 bases and 0 bases respectively, with 12 bases between them. The germline gives CDR1 SGHTA, CDR2 FQGNSA. This CDR3 has 15 residues. CDR3 DNA: TGTGCCAGCAGCATTGGACGGATCAGCACAGATACGCAGTATTTT. Translated, it gives CASSIGRISTDTQYF. The full variable domain, in which reference TRBV7-2 and TRBJ2-3 provide the parts outside the CDR3, is GAGVSQSPSNKVTEKGKDVELRCDPISGHTALYWYRQSLGQGLEFLIYFQGNSAPDKSGLPSDRFSAERTGGSVSTLTIQRTQQEDSAVYLCASSIGRISTDTQYFGPGTRLTVL.

This clonotype has a handful of counts. The chain combines TRBV28 with TRBJ1-2; D not certain. The V end was cut by 5 bases, the J end by 4 bases, with 11 bases between. Looked up from germline, CDR1 is MDHEN and CDR2 is SYDVKM. This CDR3 has 13 amino acids. The CDR3: CASSEALSYGYTF. Here the CDR3 DNA reads TGTGCCAGCAGTGAAGCGTTGAGCTATGGCTACACCTTC.

The chain is built from TRBV5-4 and TRBJ1-2; no clear D gene. The CDR3 length is 15 residues. Germline-derived CDR1 and CDR2 are SGHNT and YYREEE (reference sequence). The ends were cut back, 0 bases at V and 4 bases at J, with 13 bases in the middle. In DNA, the CDR3 is TGTGCCAGCAGCTTGGCCCGTAGCGACGGCTATGGCTACACCTTC. It translates to CASSLARSDGYGYTF.

The rearrangement uses TRBV7-9 and TRBJ2-2, with unresolved D. The CDR3 loop spans 14 amino acids. CDR1 is SEHNR and CDR2 is FQNEAQ in the germline V gene (reference sequence). The V and J ends lost 3 bases and 4 bases respectively, with 9 bases between them. The CDR3: CASSFSRTTGELFF. As DNA, the CDR3 is TGTGCCAGCAGCTTTTCCAGAACCACCGGGGAGCTGTTTTTT.

This clonotype was observed a few times. The V and J genes are TRBV11-2 and TRBJ1-3; the D is unclear. V lost 2 bases to trimming and J lost 0 bases, with 8 bases between them. Looked up from germline, CDR1 is SGHAT and CDR2 is FQNNGV. The CDR3 consists of 15 residues. CDR3: CASSLLRFSGNTIYF. CDR3 coding DNA: TGTGCCAGCAGCTTACTTCGATTCTCTGGAAACACCATATATTTT.

This chain joins TRBV5-1 and TRBJ1-5; D possibly corresponds to TRBD1 (5 bases). The V gene lost 4 bases and the J gene lost 4 bases, with 12 bases spanning the gap. The CDR3 consists of 14 residues. The germline V gene has CDR1 SGHRS and CDR2 YFSETQ. CDR3 residues: CASSVDDSNQPQHF. Here the CDR3 DNA reads TGCGCCAGCAGCGTGGATGACAGTAATCAGCCCCAGCATTTT. The full variable domain, rest sourced from reference TRBV5-1 and TRBJ1-5, is KAGVTQTPRYLIKTRGQQVTLSCSPISGHRSVSWYQQTPGQGLQFLFEYFSETQRNKGNFPGRFSGRQFSNSRSEMNVSTLELGDSALYLCASSVDDSNQPQHFGDGTRLSIL.

This clonotype occurred a few times. The chain recombines TRBV12-3 or TRBV12-4 with TRBJ1-2; D not resolved. The CDR3 runs 17 residues. Trimming stripped 10 bases from V and 0 bases from J, with 24 bases between. The CDR3 here is CATSSGFNLRSNYGYTF. The CDR3 DNA sequence: TGTGCCACCTCATCGGGTTTCAATTTGCGTTCTAACTATGGCTACACCTTC.

J is TRBJ1-5 and V is TRBV20-1; D remains unclear. The V end lost 5 bases, the J end lost 0 bases, and 14 bases lay between the germline ends. The CDR3 extends over 15 amino acids. Per the germline V gene, CDR1 is DFQATT and CDR2 is SNEGSKA (reference sequence). CDR3 DNA sequence: TGCAGTGCTCTAGGTCCGGGTATTAGCAATCAGCCCCAGCATTTT. Protein product: CSALGPGISNQPQHF.

This clonotype was seen repeatedly, ten times or more. This chain uses TRBV6-2 or TRBV6-3 with TRBJ1-1; D gene ambiguous. The germline V and J ends were trimmed by 6 bases and 8 bases, with 13 bases remaining between them. There are 12 residues in the CDR3. Germline V gene sequence: CDR1 MNHEY, CDR2 SVGEGT. This CDR3 reads CASSVYPPEAFF. The CDR3 nucleotides are TGTGCCAGCAGCGTTTACCCTCCCGAAGCTTTCTTT.

This clonotype was recorded at least ten times. This sequence joins TRBV7-8 and TRBJ2-2, with 11 bases lining up with TRBD1. CDR1 is SGHVS and CDR2 is FQNEAQ in the germline V gene. With 5 bases clipped from V and 7 bases from J, the junction kept 9 bases outside the gene matches. The length of the CDR3 is 16 residues. The CDR3 DNA sequence: TGTGCCAGCAGCCGCCGGACAGGGGGCGTTCTCGGGGAGCTGTTTTTT. Its protein product is CASSRRTGGVLGELFF.

The chain links TRBV20-1 to TRBJ2-5, with a tentative D call TRBD2 (5 bases). In germline, CDR1 is DFQATT, CDR2 SNEGSKA (reference sequence). The CDR3 runs 13 residues. Trimming removed 3 bases from V and 4 bases from J, with 12 bases in between. CDR3 coding DNA: TGCAGTGCTAGTAGGGCTAGCCGAGAGACCCAGTACTTC. Protein: CSASRASRETQYF.

The chain couples TRBV5-1 to TRBJ1-1, with 8 bases matching TRBD1. CDR1 is SGHRS and CDR2 is YFSETQ in the germline V gene. The V segment lost 4 bases and the J segment 2 bases; nucleotides outside the gene matches: 13. The CDR3 extends over 17 amino acids. The CDR3 here is CASSPQTLQGVNTEAFF. The CDR3 bases are TGCGCCAGCAGCCCCCAAACTTTACAGGGGGTTAACACTGAAGCTTTCTTT.

Notes on this clonotype: Mismatch with germline at one junction end may stem from a read error. V and J are TRBV4-1 and TRBJ2-7; D might be TRBD1 (5 bases). Germline V gives CDR1 MGHRA, CDR2 YSYEKL. This CDR3 has 14 residues. CDR3 sequence (DNA): TGTGCCAGCAGCCAAGATTCAGGGTTCGGCGAGCAGTACTTC. Its translation: CASSQDSGFGEQYF.

The sample holds a few counts of this clonotype. J is TRBJ1-2 and V is TRBV6-1, with D hard to call. V was cut by 7 bases and J by 3 bases, with 12 bases left in between. The V gene's germline CDR1 is MNHNS and CDR2 SASEGT. This CDR3 has 13 amino acids. The CDR3 loop reads CASKWEVDYGYTF. CDR3 nucleotide sequence: TGTGCCAGCAAATGGGAGGTAGACTATGGCTACACCTTC.

This clonotype has at least ten counts. V usage is TRBV7-6 and J usage is TRBJ1-3; 9 bases align to TRBD1. Germline-derived CDR1 and CDR2 are SGHVS and FNYEAQ. The V segment lost 6 bases and the J segment 0 bases; nucleotides outside the gene matches: 9. This CDR3 is built from 17 residues. This CDR3 reads CASRRLGQGSSGNTIYF. The CDR3 nucleotides are TGTGCCAGCAGGCGACTTGGACAGGGGAGCTCTGGAAACACCATATATTTT.

This sequence joins TRBV7-9 and TRBJ2-5; D is unclear. V gave up 10 bases and J gave up 4 bases, with 16 bases separating them. Germline CDR1 is SEHNR and CDR2 is FQNEAQ (reference sequence). CDR3 size: 13 residues. As DNA, the CDR3 is TGTGCCACCACCGGTGGTTGGGGAGAGACCCAGTACTTC. Protein: CATTGGWGETQYF.

V usage is TRBV7-8 and J usage is TRBJ2-5; 9 nucleotides agree with TRBD2. V shed 5 bases, J shed 5 bases, and the junction held 6 bases outside the gene matches. The germline CDR1 and CDR2 sequences are SGHVS and FQNEAQ. The CDR3 spans 14 residues. The CDR3 reads CASSPLAGAETQYF. The CDR3 DNA reads TGTGCCAGCAGCCCATTAGCGGGAGCGGAGACCCAGTACTTC.